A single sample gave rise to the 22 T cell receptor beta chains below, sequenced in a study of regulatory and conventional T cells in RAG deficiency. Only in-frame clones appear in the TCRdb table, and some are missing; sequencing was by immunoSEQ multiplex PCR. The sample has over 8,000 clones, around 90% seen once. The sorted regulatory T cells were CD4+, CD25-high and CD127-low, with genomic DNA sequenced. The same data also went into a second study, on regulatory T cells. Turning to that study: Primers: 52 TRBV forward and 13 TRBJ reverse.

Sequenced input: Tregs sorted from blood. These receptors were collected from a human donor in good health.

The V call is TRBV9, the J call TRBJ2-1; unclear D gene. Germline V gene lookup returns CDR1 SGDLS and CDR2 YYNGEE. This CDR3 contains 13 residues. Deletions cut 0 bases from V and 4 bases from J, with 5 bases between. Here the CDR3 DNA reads TGTGCCAGCAGCGTAGGCCAGTACAATGAGCAGTTCTTC. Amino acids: CASSVGQYNEQFF.

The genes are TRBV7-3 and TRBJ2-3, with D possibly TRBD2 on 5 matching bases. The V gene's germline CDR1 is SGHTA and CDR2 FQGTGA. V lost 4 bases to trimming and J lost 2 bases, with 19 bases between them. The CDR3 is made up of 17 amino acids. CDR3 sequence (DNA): TGTGCCAGCAGCTCACTGCAAAGCGGCCTCCTCACAGATACGCAGTATTTT. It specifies CASSSLQSGLLTDTQYF.

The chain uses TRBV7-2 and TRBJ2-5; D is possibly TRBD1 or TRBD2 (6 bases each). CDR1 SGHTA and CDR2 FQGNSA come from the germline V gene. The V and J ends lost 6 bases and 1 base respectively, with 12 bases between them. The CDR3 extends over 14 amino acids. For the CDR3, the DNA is TGTGCCAGCAGGAAGGGGGGATCCCAAGAGACCCAGTACTTC. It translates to CASRKGGSQETQYF.

Here the CDR3 DNA reads TGCGCCAGCAGCTTGGCGACTAGCGGGAGGGCCCACGAGCAGTACTTC. Its translation is CASSLATSGRAHEQYF. This chain joins TRBV5-1 and TRBJ2-7; 14 bases align to TRBD2. Germline V gene data show CDR1 as SGHRS and CDR2 as YFSETQ. There are 16 residues in the CDR3. J gave up 5 bases and V 0 bases, and 4 bases lay outside the gene matches.

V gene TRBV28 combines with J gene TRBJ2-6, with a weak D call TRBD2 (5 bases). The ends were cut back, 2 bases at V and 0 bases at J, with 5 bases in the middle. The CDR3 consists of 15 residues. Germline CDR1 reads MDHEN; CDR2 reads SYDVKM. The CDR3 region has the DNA TGTGCCAGCAGTTTAGGGAGCTCTGGGGCCAACGTCCTGACTTTC. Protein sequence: CASSLGSSGANVLTF.

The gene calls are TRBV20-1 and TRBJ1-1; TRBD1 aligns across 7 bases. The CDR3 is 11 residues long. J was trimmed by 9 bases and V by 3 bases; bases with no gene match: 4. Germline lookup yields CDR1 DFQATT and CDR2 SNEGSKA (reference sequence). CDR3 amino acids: CSASGQVKAFF. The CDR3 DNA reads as TGCAGTGCTAGCGGACAGGTAAAAGCTTTCTTT.

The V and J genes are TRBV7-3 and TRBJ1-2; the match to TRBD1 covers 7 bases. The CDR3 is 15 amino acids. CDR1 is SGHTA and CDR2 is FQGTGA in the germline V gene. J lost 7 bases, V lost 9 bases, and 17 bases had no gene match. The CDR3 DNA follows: TGTGCCAGACGTAAAGTACAGGGACAGAGCGGTGGCTACACCTTC. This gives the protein CARRKVQGQSGGYTF.

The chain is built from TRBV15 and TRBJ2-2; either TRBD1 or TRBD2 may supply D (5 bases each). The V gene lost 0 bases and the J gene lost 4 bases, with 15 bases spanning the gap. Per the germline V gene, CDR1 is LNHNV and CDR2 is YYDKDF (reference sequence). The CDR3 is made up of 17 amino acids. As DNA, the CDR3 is TGTGCCACCAGCAGAGATGCGAGGGGAATGGTCACCGGGGAGCTGTTTTTT. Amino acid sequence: CATSRDARGMVTGELFF.

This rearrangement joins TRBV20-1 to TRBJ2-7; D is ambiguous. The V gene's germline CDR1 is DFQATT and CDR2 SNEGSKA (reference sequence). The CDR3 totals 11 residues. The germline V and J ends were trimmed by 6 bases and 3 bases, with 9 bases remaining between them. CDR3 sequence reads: CSAGTGYEQYF. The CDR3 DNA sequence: TGCAGTGCGGGAACCGGCTACGAGCAGTACTTC.

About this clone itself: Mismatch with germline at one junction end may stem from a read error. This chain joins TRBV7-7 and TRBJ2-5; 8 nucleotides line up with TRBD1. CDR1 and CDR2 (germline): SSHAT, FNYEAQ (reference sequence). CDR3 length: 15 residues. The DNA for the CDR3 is TGTGCTAGCAGCTTAGGCCAGGGGGCGCGGGAGACCCAGTACTTC. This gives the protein CASSLGQGARETQYF.

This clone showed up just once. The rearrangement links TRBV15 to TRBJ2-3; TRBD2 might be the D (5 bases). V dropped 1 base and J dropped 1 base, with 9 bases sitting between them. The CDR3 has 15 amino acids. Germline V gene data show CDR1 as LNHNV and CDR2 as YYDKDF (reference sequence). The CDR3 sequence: CATSRGGAGTDTQYF. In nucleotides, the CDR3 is TGTGCCACCAGCAGAGGGGGAGCTGGCACAGATACGCAGTATTTT. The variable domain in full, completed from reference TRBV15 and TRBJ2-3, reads DAMVIQNPRYQVTQFGKPVTLSCSQTLNHNVMYWYQQKSSQAPKLLFHYYDKDFNNEADTPDNFQSRRPNTSFCFLDIRSPGLGDTAMYLCATSRGGAGTDTQYFGPGTRLTVL.

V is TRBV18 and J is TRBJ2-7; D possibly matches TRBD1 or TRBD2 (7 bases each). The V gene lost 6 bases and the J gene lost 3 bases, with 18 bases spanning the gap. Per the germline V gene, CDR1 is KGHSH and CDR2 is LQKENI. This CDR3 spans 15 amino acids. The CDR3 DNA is TGTGCCAGCTCGCCCCAGGGGGGGCATCTCTACGAGCAGTACTTC. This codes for CASSPQGGHLYEQYF. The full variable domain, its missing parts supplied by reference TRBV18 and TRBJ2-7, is NAGVMQNPRHLVRRRGQEARLRCSPMKGHSHVYWYRQLPEEGLKFMVYLQKENIIDESGMPKERFSAEFPKEGPSILRIQQVVRGDSAAYFCASSPQGGHLYEQYFGPGTRLTVT.

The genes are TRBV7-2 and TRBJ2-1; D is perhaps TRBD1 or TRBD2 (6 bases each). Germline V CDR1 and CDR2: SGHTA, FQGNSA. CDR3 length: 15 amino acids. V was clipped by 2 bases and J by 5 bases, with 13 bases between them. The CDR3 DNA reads TGTGCCAGCAGCTTATTCGGGGGCCGGGACAATGAGCAGTTCTTC. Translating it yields CASSLFGGRDNEQFF.

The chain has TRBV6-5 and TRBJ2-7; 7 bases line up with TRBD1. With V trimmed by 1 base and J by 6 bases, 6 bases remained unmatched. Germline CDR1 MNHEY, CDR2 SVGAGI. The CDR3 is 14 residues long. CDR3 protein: CASSYLRGLSEQYF. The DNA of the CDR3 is TGTGCCAGCAGTTACTTAAGGGGGCTTAGCGAGCAGTACTTC.

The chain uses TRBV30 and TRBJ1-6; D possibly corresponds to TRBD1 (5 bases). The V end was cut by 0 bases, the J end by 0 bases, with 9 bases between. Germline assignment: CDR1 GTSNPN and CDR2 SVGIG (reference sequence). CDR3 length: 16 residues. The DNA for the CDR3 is TGTGCCTGGAGTGTACTCAGGGTCTCCTATAATTCACCCCTCCACTTT. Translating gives CAWSVLRVSYNSPLHF.

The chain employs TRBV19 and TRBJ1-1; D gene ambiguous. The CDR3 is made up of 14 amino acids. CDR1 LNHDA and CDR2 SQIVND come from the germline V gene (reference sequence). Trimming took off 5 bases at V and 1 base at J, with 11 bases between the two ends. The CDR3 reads CASSGRARNTEAFF. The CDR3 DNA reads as TGTGCCAGTAGTGGCCGGGCGCGGAACACTGAAGCTTTCTTT.

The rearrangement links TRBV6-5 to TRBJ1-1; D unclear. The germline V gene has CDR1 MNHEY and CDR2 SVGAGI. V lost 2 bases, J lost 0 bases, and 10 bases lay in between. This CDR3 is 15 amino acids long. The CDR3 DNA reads TGTGCCAGCAGTTACACATCCGGGGTGAACACTGAAGCTTTCTTT. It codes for CASSYTSGVNTEAFF.

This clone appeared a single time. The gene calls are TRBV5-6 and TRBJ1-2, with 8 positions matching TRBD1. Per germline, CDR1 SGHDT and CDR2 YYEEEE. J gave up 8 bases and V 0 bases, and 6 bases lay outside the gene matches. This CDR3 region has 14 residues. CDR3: CASSLGGTGFGYTF. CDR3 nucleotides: TGTGCCAGCAGCTTGGGCGGGACAGGATTCGGCTACACCTTC. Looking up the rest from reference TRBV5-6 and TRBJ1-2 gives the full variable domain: DAGVTQSPTHLIKTRGQQVTLRCSPKSGHDTVSWYQQALGQGPQFIFQYYEEEERQRGNFPDRFSGHQFPNYSSELNVNALLLGDSALYLCASSLGGTGFGYTFGSGTRLTVV.

The CDR3 DNA sequence: TGTGCCAGCAGCCCGAGGTCCCGGGTTCGTTCACCCCTCCACTTT. Translated: CASSPRSRVRSPLHF. The rearrangement joins TRBV9 to TRBJ1-6; D not resolved. Germline CDR1 SGDLS, CDR2 YYNGEE. This CDR3 is built from 15 residues. Trimming cost V 4 bases and J 9 bases, with 17 bases left between them.

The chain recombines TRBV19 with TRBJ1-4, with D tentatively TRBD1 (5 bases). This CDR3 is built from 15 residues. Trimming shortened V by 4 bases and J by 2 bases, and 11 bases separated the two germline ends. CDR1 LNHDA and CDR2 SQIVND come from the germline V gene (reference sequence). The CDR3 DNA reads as TGTGCCAGTAGTACGGGGGAGGGTACTAATGAAAAACTGTTTTTT. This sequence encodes CASSTGEGTNEKLFF.

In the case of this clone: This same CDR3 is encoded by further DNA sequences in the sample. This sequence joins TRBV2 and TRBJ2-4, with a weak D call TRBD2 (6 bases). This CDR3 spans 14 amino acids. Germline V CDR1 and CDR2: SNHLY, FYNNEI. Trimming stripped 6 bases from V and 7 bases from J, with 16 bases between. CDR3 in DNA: TGTGCCAGCAGGGAGGGGCAGGGTGGGAACATTCAGTACTTC. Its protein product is CASREGQGGNIQYF.

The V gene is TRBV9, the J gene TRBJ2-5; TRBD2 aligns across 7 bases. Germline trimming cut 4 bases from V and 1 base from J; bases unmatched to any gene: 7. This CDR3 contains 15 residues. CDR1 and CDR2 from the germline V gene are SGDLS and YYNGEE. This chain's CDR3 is CASSPRDYPQETQYF. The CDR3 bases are TGTGCCAGCAGCCCCCGGGACTACCCCCAAGAGACCCAGTACTTC.